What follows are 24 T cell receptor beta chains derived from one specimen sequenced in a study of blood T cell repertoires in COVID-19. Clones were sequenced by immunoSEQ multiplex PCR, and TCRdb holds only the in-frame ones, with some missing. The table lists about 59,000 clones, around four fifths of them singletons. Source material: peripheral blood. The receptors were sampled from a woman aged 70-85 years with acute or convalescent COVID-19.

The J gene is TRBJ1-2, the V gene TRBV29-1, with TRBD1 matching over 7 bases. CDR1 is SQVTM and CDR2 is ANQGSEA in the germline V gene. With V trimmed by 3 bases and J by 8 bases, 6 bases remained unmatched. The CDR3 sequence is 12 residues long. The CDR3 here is CSVDRQGEGYTF. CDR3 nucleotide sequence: TGCAGCGTTGACCGACAGGGCGAAGGCTACACCTTC.

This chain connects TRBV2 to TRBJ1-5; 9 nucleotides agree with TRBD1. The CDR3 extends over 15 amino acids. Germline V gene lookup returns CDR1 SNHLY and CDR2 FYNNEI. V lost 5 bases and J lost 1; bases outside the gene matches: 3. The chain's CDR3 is CASSRTGASNQPQHF. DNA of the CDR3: TGTGCCAGCAGTAGGACAGGGGCCAGCAATCAGCCCCAGCATTTT.

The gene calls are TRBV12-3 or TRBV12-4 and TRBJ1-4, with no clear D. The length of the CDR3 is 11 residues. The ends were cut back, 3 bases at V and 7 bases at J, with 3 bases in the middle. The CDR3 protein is CASSFGEKLFF. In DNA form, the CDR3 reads TGTGCCAGCAGTTTCGGTGAAAAACTGTTTTTT.

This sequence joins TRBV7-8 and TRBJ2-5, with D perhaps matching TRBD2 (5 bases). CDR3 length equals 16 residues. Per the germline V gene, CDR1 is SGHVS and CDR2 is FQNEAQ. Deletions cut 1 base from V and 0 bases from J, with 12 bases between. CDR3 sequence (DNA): TGTGCCAGCAGCTTAGTGAGGGAGCGATACCAAGAGACCCAGTACTTC. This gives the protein CASSLVRERYQETQYF.

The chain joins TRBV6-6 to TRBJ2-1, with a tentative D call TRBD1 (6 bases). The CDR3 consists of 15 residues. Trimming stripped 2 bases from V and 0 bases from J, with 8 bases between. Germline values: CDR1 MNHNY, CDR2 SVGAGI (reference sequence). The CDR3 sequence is CASSYDRSSYNEQFF. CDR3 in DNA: TGTGCCAGCAGTTACGACAGGAGCTCCTACAATGAGCAGTTCTTC.

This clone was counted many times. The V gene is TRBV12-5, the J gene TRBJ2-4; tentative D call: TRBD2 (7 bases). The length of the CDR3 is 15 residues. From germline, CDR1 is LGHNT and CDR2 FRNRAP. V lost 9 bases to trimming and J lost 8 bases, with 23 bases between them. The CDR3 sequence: CASKTANQGRDIQYF. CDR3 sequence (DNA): TGTGCTAGCAAAACAGCTAACCAGGGGAGGGACATTCAGTACTTC.

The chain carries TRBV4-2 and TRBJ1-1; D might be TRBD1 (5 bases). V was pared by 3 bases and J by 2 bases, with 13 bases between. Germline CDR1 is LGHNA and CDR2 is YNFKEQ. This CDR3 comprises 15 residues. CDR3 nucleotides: TGTGCCAGCAGCCACTCTCGACAGTTAAACACTGAAGCTTTCTTT. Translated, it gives CASSHSRQLNTEAFF.

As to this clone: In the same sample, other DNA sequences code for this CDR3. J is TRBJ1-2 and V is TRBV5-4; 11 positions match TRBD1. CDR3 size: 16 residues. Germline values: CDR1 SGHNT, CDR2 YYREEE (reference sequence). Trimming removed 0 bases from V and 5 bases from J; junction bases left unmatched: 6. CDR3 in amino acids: CASSLGRGQGEYGYTF. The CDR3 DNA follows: TGTGCCAGCAGCTTGGGTAGGGGACAGGGGGAGTATGGCTACACCTTC.

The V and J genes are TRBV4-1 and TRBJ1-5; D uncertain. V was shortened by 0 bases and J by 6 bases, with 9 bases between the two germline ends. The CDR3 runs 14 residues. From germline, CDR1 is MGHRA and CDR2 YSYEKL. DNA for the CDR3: TGCGCCAGCAGCCAAGAACCGGGGAGTCAGCCCCAGCATTTT. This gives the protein CASSQEPGSQPQHF.

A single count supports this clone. CDR3 loop: CASNNEEYNSPLHF. CDR3 in DNA: TGTGCCAGTAATAATGAGGAATATAATTCACCCCTCCACTTT. The chain combines TRBV19 with TRBJ1-6; D uncertain. The V and J ends lost 7 bases and 4 bases respectively, with 11 bases between them. The germline gives CDR1 LNHDA, CDR2 SQIVND (reference sequence). The CDR3 loop spans 14 amino acids.

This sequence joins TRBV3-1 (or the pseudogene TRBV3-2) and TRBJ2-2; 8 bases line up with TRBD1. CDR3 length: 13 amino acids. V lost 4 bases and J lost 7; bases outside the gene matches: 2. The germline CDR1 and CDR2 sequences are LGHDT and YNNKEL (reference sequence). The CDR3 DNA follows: TGTGCCAGCAGCCTAACAGGGGGCGGGGAGCTGTTTTTT. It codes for CASSLTGGGELFF.

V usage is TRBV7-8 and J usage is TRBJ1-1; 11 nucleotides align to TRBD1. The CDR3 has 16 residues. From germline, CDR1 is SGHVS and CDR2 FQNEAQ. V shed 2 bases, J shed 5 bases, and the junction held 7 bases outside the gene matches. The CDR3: CASSLIGQGAGTEAFF. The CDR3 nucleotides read TGTGCCAGCAGCTTAATAGGACAGGGGGCGGGTACTGAAGCTTTCTTT.

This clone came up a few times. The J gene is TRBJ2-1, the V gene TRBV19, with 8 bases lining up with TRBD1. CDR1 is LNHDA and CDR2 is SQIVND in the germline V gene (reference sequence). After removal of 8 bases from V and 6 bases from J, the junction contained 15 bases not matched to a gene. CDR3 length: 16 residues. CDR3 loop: CASQPGADRGGNEQFF. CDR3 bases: TGTGCCAGTCAACCGGGGGCCGACAGGGGAGGCAATGAGCAGTTCTTC.

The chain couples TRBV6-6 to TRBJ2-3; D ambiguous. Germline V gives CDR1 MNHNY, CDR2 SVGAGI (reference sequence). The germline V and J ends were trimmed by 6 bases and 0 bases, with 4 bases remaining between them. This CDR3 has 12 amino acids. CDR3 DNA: TGTGCCAGCAGGGCTAGCACAGATACGCAGTATTTT. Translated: CASRASTDTQYF.

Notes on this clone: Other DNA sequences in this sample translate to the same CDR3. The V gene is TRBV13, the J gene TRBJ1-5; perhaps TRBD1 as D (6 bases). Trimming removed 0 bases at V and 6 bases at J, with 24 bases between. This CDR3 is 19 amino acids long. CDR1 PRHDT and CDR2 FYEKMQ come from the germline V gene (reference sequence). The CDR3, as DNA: TGTGCCAGCAGCTTAGGCGGGGGGCGGGGGATAAATTTTCCTCAGCCCCAGCATTTT. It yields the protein CASSLGGGRGINFPQPQHF.

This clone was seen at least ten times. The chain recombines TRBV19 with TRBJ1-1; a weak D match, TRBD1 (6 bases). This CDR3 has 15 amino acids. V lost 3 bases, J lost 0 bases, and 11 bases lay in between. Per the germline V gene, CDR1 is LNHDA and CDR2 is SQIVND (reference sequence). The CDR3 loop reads CASSIEGVLNTEAFF. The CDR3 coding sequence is TGTGCCAGTAGTATCGAGGGGGTCCTGAACACTGAAGCTTTCTTT. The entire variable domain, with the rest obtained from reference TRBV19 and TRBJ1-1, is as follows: DGGITQSPKYLFRKEGQNVTLSCEQNLNHDAMYWYRQDPGQGLRLIYYSQIVNDFQKGDIAEGYSVSREKKESFPLTVTSAQKNPTAFYLCASSIEGVLNTEAFFGQGTRLTVV.

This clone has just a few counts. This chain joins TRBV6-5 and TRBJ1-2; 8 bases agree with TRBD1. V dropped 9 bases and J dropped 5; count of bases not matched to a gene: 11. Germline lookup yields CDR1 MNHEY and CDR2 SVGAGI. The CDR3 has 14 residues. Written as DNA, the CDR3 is TGTGCCAGGACCGCGACAGGGGTTTTTTATGGCTACACCTTC. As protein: CARTATGVFYGYTF.

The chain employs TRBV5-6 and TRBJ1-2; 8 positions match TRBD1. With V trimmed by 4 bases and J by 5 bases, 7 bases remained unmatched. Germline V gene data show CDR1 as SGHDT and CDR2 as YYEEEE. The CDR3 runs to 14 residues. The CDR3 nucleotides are TGTGCCAGCAGCCTCGGGACAGGACTATATGGCTACACCTTC. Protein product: CASSLGTGLYGYTF.

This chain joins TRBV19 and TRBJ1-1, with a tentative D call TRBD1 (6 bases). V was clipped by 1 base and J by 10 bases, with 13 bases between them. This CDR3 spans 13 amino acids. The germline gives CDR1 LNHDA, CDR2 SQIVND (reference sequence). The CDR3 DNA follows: TGTGCCAGTAGTATAGTTTTACAGGGTTCAGCTTTCTTT. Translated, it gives CASSIVLQGSAFF.

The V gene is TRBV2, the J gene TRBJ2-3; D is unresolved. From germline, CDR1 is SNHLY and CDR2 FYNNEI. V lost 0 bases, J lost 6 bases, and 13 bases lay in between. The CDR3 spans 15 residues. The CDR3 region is CASSEALLVGDTQYF. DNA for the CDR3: TGTGCCAGCAGTGAAGCGCTTCTAGTTGGTGATACGCAGTATTTT.

The CDR3 nucleotides read TGTGCCAGCAGCTCAAGTCCTACTAGCAATCAGCCCCAGCATTTT. It specifies CASSSSPTSNQPQHF. The chain combines TRBV11-2 with TRBJ1-5, with unresolved D. CDR1 is SGHAT and CDR2 is FQNNGV in the germline V gene. Trimming removed 4 bases at V and 0 bases at J, with 10 bases between. The CDR3 totals 15 residues.

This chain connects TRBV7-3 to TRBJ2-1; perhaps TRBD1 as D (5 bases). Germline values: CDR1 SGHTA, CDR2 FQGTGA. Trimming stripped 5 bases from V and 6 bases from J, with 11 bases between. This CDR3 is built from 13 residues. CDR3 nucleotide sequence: TGTGCCAGCAGCCCAGGTAGGGGCAATGAGCAGTTCTTC. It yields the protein CASSPGRGNEQFF.

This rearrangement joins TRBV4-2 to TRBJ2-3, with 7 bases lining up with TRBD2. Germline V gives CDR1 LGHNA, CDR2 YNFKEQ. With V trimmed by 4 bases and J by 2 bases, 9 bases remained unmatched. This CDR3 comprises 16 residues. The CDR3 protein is CASSPLGGDLTDTQYF. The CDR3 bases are TGTGCCAGCAGCCCCTTGGGGGGGGACCTCACAGATACGCAGTATTTT.

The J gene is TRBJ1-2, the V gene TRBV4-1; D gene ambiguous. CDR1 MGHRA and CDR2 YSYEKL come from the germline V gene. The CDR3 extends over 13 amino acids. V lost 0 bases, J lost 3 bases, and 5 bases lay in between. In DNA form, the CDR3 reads TGCGCCAGCAGCCAAGATCAGGACTATGGCTACACCTTC. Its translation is CASSQDQDYGYTF.